The 11 T cell receptor beta chains below come from one sample, sequenced in a study of blood T cells in healthy people across ages. A second PCR, run for about 6 to 12 cycles, used a sample-barcoded 5' primer plus a J-beta primer mix. Using its own MiXCR run on the 5' RACE reads, TCRdb lists one record per CDR3 protein. The profile covers approximately 1.5 million distinct CDR3 sequences, with about 31% appearing a single time and around 10% taken by the ten largest. Sequencing input: blood. These receptors all come from a woman in her 30s in good health.

This clonotype was detected a few times. The V call is TRBV20-1, the J call TRBJ1-5; D remains unclear. The germline V gene encodes CDR1 DFQATT and CDR2 SNEGSKA (reference sequence). CDR3 length: 14 amino acids. V lost 0 bases and J lost 5, with 11 bases in between. In DNA, the CDR3 is TGCAGTGCTAGAGATGCGGAGGAATATCAGCCCCAGCATTTT. Translation: CSARDAEEYQPQHF.

The rearrangement links TRBV20-1 to TRBJ1-5; weak D call: TRBD1 (5 bases). V was shortened by 3 bases and J by 3 bases, with 12 bases between the two germline ends. This CDR3 has 14 amino acids. The germline V gene has CDR1 DFQATT and CDR2 SNEGSKA (reference sequence). The CDR3 sequence is CSARRGFANQPQHF. The CDR3 DNA is TGCAGTGCTAGGAGGGGATTTGCCAATCAGCCCCAGCATTTT.

This clonotype has just a few counts. The gene calls are TRBV20-1 and TRBJ1-5; tentative D call: TRBD1 (5 bases). The CDR3 is 14 amino acids. The germline gives CDR1 DFQATT, CDR2 SNEGSKA (reference sequence). V shed 3 bases and J shed 0 bases, with 9 bases lying between them. The CDR3 DNA reads TGCAGTGCTAGGGGGACTTATAGCAATCAGCCCCAGCATTTT. It yields the protein CSARGTYSNQPQHF.

This clonotype was detected only a few times. The genes are TRBV29-1 and TRBJ1-1; 7 bases match TRBD1. Germline trimming cut 6 bases from V and 4 bases from J; bases unmatched to any gene: 11. The CDR3 runs to 14 residues. The germline gives CDR1 SQVTM, CDR2 ANQGSEA. CDR3 in amino acids: CSVLGYRGGTEAFF. The DNA of the CDR3 is TGCAGCGTGCTGGGGTACAGGGGAGGCACTGAAGCTTTCTTT.

The chain links TRBV10-1 to TRBJ1-2; D is unresolved. V gave up 10 bases and J gave up 3 bases, with 12 bases separating them. CDR1 is WNHNN and CDR2 is SYGVQD in the germline V gene (reference sequence). The length of the CDR3 is 12 residues. The CDR3 here is CATRRPYYGYTF. In nucleotides, the CDR3 is TGCGCCACTCGACGGCCCTACTATGGCTACACCTTC.

Notes on this clonotype: This sequence may be a read error, since a much larger clone differs from it by one base. The chain carries TRBV7-2 and TRBJ2-6; perhaps TRBD1 as D (6 bases). CDR1 SGHTA and CDR2 FQGNSA come from the germline V gene. The CDR3 is 18 amino acids. The CDR3, as DNA: TGTGCCAGCAGCTTAATGGCAGGGGCGAACTCTGGGGCCAACGTCCGGACTTTC. Amino acid sequence: CASSLMAGANSGANVRTF.

V usage is TRBV27 and J usage is TRBJ1-2; no definite D call. CDR1 and CDR2 from the germline V gene are MNHEY and SMNVEV (reference sequence). V was trimmed by 4 bases and J by 3 bases, leaving 15 bases between them. The CDR3 runs to 15 residues. This chain's CDR3 is CASSYRGVLDYGYTF. CDR3 nucleotides: TGTGCCAGCAGTTACCGTGGGGTTTTGGACTATGGCTACACCTTC.

Only a few counts were recorded for this clonotype. The J gene is TRBJ2-3, the V gene TRBV20-1; 8 bases agree with TRBD2. The CDR3 contains 14 residues. Looked up from germline, CDR1 is DFQATT and CDR2 is SNEGSKA (reference sequence). With V trimmed by 0 bases and J by 5 bases, 4 bases remained unmatched. The chain's CDR3 is CSARDGLARDTQYF. The CDR3 coding sequence is TGCAGTGCTAGAGATGGACTAGCCAGAGATACGCAGTATTTT.

This clonotype has just a few counts. CDR3 residues: CASSSGSYRGQREQYF. DNA of the CDR3: TGTGCCAGCAGCTCAGGGTCGTACAGGGGGCAAAGGGAGCAGTACTTC. The chain joins TRBV11-2 to TRBJ2-4, with 9 bases aligning to TRBD1. V shed 4 bases, J shed 13 bases, and the junction held 17 bases outside the gene matches. The CDR3 has 16 amino acids. Per germline, CDR1 SGHAT and CDR2 FQNNGV. Based on the CDR3 plus reference TRBV11-2 and TRBJ2-4, the full variable domain is EAGVAQSPRYKIIEKRQSVAFWCNPISGHATLYWYQQILGQGPKLLIQFQNNGVVDDSQLPKDRFSAERLKGVDSTLKIQPAKLEDSAVYLCASSSGSYRGQREQYFGAGTRLSVL.

In this sample, this clonotype turned up once. The V and J genes are TRBV3-1 and TRBJ2-1; D unresolved. The germline V and J ends were trimmed by 0 bases and 8 bases, with 11 bases remaining between them. Germline-derived CDR1 and CDR2 are LGHDT and YNNKEL (reference sequence). The CDR3 contains 14 residues. The CDR3 DNA reads TGTGCCAGCAGCCAAGACTGGGCTGGGGATGAGCAGTTCTTC. It specifies CASSQDWAGDEQFF.

This clonotype was observed a few times. The V gene is TRBV6-6, the J gene TRBJ2-3; a weak D match, TRBD1 (5 bases). The CDR3 runs 14 residues. The V end was cut by 10 bases, the J end by 4 bases, with 18 bases between. Looked up from germline, CDR1 is MNHNY and CDR2 is SVGAGI (reference sequence). CDR3 bases: TGTGCCACCACGGACAAGTCCGTTTCAGATACGCAGTATTTT. It encodes CATTDKSVSDTQYF.